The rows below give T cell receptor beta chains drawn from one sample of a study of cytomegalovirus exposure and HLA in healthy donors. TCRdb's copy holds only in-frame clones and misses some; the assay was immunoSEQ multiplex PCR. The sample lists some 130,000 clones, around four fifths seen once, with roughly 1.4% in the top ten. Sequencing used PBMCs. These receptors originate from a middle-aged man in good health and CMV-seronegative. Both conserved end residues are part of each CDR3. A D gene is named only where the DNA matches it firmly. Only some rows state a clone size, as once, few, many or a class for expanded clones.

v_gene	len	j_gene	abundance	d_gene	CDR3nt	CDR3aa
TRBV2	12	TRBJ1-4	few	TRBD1	TGTGCCAGCAGAGAGACAGGGTGGAAACTGTTTTTT	CASRETGWKLFF
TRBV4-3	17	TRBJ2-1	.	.	TGCGCCAGCAGCCAAGAATTTTCCAGCGACTCCTACAATGAGCAGTTCTTC	CASSQEFSSDSYNEQFF
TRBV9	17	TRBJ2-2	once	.	TGTGCCAGCAGCGAGCCCCCGGGAGCTCAGAACACCGGGGAGCTGTTTTTT	CASSEPPGAQNTGELFF
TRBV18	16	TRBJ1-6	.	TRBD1	TGTGCCAGCTCCCCTAACCCGGACAGGGGGCGTTCACCCCTCCACTTT	CASSPNPDRGRSPLHF
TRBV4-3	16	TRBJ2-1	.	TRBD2	TGCGCCAGCAGCCAAGATTGGCGATCGGGGGGCAATGAGCAGTTCTTC	CASSQDWRSGGNEQFF
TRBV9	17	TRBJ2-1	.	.	TGTGCCAGCAGCTCCTCTACACTTGGGGGCGAAGACAATGAGCAGTTCTTC	CASSSSTLGGEDNEQFF
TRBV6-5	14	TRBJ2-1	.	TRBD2	TGTGCCAGCAGTTGGACTAGCGGGAGCTATGAGCAGTTCTTC	CASSWTSGSYEQFF
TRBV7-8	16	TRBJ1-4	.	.	TGTGCCAGCAGCTTAGGGGGTGGGGGGGGTGATGAAAAACTGTTTTTT	CASSLGGGGGDEKLFF
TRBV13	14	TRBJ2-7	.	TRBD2	TGTGCCAGCAGCTTAGGAGCGGGAGCCGACGAGCAGTACTTC	CASSLGAGADEQYF
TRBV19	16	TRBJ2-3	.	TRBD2	TGTGCCAGTAGTAGGGGACTAGCGGGAGGGCCAGATACGCAGTATTTT	CASSRGLAGGPDTQYF